The clone carrying this T cell receptor beta chain was counted at least ten times. The sample belongs to a study of T-cell reconstitution after alpha-beta-depleted transplantation in children. Trimming cost V 0 bases and J 5 bases, with 11 bases left between them. The CDR3 totals 14 residues. Germline lookup yields CDR1 SEHNR and CDR2 FQNEAQ (reference sequence). A library of TCRbeta sequences, prepared with unique molecular identifiers, was generated. TCRdb reprocessed the PCR reads via MiXCR and lists one record per CDR3 protein. The data contain a few hundred thousand distinct CDR3 sequences, around 16% of them seen just once; the ten biggest clones take up less than 4%.

The chain combines TRBV7-9 with TRBJ2-7, with D perhaps TRBD2 (6 bases). The TCR comes from a human donor who donated a stem cell graft to a child with acute lymphoblastic leukemia. The material was PBMCs from the stem cell graft donor, obtained from the stem cell graft. DNA for the CDR3: TGTGCCAGCAGCTTAGCAGGAGGGCCGAACGAGCAGTACTTC. Its translation is CASSLAGGPNEQYF.